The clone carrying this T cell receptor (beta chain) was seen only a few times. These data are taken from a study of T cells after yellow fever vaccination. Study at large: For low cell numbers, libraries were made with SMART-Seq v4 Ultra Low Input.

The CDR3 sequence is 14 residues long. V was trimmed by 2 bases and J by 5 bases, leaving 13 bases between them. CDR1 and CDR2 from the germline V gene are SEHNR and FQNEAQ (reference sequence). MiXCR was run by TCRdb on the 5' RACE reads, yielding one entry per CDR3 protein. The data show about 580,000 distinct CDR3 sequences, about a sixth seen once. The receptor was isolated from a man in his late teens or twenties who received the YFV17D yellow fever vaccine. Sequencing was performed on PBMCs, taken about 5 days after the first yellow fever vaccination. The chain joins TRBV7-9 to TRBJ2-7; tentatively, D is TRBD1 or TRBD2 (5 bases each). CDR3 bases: TGTGCCAGCAGCTTACTTCGGCTGGGGGACGAGCAGTACTTC. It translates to CASSLLRLGDEQYF.